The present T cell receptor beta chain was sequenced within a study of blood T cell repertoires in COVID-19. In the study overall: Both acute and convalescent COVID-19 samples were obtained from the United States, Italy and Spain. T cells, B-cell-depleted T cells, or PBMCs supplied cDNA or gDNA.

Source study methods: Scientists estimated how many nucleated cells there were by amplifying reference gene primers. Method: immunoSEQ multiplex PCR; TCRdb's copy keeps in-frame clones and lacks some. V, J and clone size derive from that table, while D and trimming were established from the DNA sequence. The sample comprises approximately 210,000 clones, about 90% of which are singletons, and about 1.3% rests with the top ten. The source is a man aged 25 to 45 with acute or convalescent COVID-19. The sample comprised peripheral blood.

The CDR3 is CASSPGEGSDGNQPQHF. Here the CDR3 DNA reads TGTGCCAGCAGTCCGGGGGAGGGCAGCGATGGCAATCAGCCCCAGCATTTT. This sequence joins TRBV28 and TRBJ1-5, with D maybe TRBD1 (5 bases). Trimming stripped 5 bases from V and 2 bases from J, with 19 bases between. This CDR3 has 17 residues. The germline V gene has CDR1 MDHEN and CDR2 SYDVKM.